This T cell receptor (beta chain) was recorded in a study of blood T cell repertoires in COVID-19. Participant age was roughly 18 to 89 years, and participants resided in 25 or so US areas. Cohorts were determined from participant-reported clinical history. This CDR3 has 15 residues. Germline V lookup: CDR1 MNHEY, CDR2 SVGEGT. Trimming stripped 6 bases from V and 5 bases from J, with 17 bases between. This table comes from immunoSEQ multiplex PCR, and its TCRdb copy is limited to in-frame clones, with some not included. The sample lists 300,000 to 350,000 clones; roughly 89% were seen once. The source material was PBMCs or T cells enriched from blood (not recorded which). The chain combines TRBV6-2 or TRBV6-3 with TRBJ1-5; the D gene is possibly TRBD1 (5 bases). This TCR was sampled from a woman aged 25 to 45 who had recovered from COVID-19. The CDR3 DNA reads TGTGCCAGCAGCCTATTTCAGGGTGGCGATCAGCCCCAGCATTTT. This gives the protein CASSLFQGGDQPQHF.